The present TCR beta chain was sequenced within a study of human T cells and chemical hapten exposure. As for the study in general: An approximately 2 cm by approximately 2 cm inner upper arm patch received 2% DPC for sensitization. Minor pooled library volume differences mainly drove per-sample TCR yield variation.

The CDR3 has 16 amino acids. V was cut by 2 bases and J by 0 bases, with 11 bases left in between. Germline V gene data show CDR1 as GTSNPN and CDR2 as SVGIG (reference sequence). TCRdb re-called the RACE reads with MiXCR, one entry per CDR3 protein. The sample has some 350,000 distinct CDR3 sequences, about 7% seen once. Time point defined: patch test 1, 2 weeks after DPC sensitization. Treatment defined: therapeutic diphenylcyclopropenone sensitization with weekly scalp DPC. Patients had alopecia, were aged 18 to 70, and were not pregnant. The chain couples TRBV30 to TRBJ1-6, with a weak D call TRBD1 (5 bases). The input for sequencing was whole blood, taken in connection with sensitization to the hapten diphenylcyclopropenone (DPC). The clonotype was recovered from a young woman with alopecia areata. Some clones in this sample may be carry-over from other donors' samples. The CDR3 here is CAWSPTASSYNSPLHF. In DNA form, the CDR3 reads TGTGCCTGGAGTCCGACAGCCAGCTCCTATAATTCACCCCTCCACTTT.